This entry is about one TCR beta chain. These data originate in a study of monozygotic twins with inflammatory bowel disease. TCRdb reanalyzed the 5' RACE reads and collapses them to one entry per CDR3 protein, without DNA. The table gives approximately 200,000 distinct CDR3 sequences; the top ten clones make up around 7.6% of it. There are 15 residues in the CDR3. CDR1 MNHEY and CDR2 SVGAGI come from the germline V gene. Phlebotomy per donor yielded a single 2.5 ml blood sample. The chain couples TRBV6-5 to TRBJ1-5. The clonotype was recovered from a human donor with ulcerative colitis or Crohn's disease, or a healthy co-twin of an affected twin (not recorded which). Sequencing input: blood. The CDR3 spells CASSYSYNSNQPQHF.